This T cell receptor (beta chain) was captured by sequencing in a study of shared clonotypes between healthy human individuals. It was CD45RO-negative cells, positively selected for CCR7, that made up naive CD8 cells, with terminally differentiated effector memory CD45RA+ cells excluded. Data came from immunoSEQ multiplex PCR; TCRdb stores just in-frame clones and leaves some out. The sample lists about 2 million clones, less than 95% occurring once. Trimming took off 3 bases at V and 4 bases at J, with 6 bases between the two ends. The CDR3 is made up of 12 amino acids. Germline CDR1 reads SGHAT; CDR2 reads FQNNGV.

The clonotype comes from a man younger than 35 in good health. The sample was naive CD8+ T cells sorted from blood. The rearrangement joins TRBV11-2 to TRBJ1-2, with unresolved D. The CDR3 sequence: CASSLGGYGYTF. In nucleotides, the CDR3 is TGTGCCAGCAGCTTGGGCGGCTATGGCTACACCTTC.